The 10 T cell receptor beta chains reported below all come from one sample, sequenced in a study of T-cell memory formation after mild COVID-19. Via MiXCR, TCRdb re-called the 5' RACE reads, giving one row per CDR3 protein. The data show 120,000 to 150,000 distinct CDR3 sequences, roughly 6.2% seen once. The sample comprised PBMCs or a T cell subset sorted from them (not recorded which). These receptors were obtained from an adult woman who had mild COVID-19 (a few samples of this study predate the infection). Cell type and time point are not known.

Ten or more counts support this clonotype. V gene TRBV12-3 or TRBV12-4 combines with J gene TRBJ2-6; D not resolved. With 6 bases removed from V and 1 base from J, the gap between germline ends came to 10 bases. The CDR3 has 15 residues. The CDR3 sequence: CASSPESSGANVLTF. CDR3 bases: TGTGCCAGCAGCCCCGAGAGTTCTGGGGCCAACGTCCTGACTTTC.

The chain uses TRBV21-1 and TRBJ2-7; the table's D call TRBD1 went unverified against the DNA. TRBV21-1 is deemed a pseudogene. The CDR3 totals 12 residues. CDR3 protein: CASTQQGDEQYF. CDR3 DNA sequence: TGTGCCAGCACCCAACAGGGTGACGAGCAGTACTTC.

The V and J genes are TRBV18 and TRBJ1-5; D unclear. With 2 bases removed from V and 0 bases from J, the gap between germline ends came to 8 bases. The germline CDR1 and CDR2 sequences are KGHSH and LQKENI. CDR3 size: 15 residues. The CDR3 here is CASSPTGDSNQPQHF. The DNA of the CDR3 is TGTGCCAGCTCACCAACCGGAGATAGCAATCAGCCCCAGCATTTT.

This clonotype was detected only a few times. V gene TRBV7-3 combines with J gene TRBJ2-3; a possible D gene is TRBD1 (7 bases). CDR3 length: 16 amino acids. V was cut by 2 bases and J by 3 bases, with 15 bases left in between. Looked up from germline, CDR1 is SGHTA and CDR2 is FQGTGA. CDR3 sequence (DNA): TGTGCCAGCAGCTTAGCCCCAGCAGGGGGGACAGATACGCAGTATTTT. Translating gives CASSLAPAGGTDTQYF.

The V gene is TRBV20-1, the J gene TRBJ2-7; 7 bases match TRBD1. CDR3 length: 14 amino acids. J was trimmed by 5 bases and V by 7 bases; bases with no gene match: 14. CDR1 and CDR2 (germline): DFQATT, SNEGSKA (reference sequence). The CDR3 sequence is CSVPGQIHTDEQYF. The CDR3 bases are TGCAGTGTACCGGGACAGATCCACACTGACGAGCAGTACTTC.

This chain links TRBV3-1 with TRBJ1-1; D remains ambiguous. Germline V lookup: CDR1 LGHDT, CDR2 YNNKEL (reference sequence). V lost 1 base and J lost 5, with 8 bases in between. The CDR3 has 13 amino acids. The CDR3, as DNA: TGTGCCAGCAGCCAAGCCATTGGGACTGAAGCTTTCTTT. Encoded protein: CASSQAIGTEAFF.

This clonotype was recorded many times. The CDR3 reads CASSSVSNTQYF. DNA of the CDR3: TGTGCCAGCAGCTCTGTGTCAAATACGCAGTATTTT. This chain connects TRBV7-9 to TRBJ2-3; D not resolved. Germline CDR1 reads SEHNR; CDR2 reads FQNEAQ (reference sequence). The V and J ends lost 4 bases and 7 bases respectively, with 9 bases between them. This CDR3 region has 12 residues.

There are many counts of this clonotype. The chain joins TRBV3-1 to TRBJ2-7; 9 bases are a match to TRBD2. Germline CDR1 reads LGHDT; CDR2 reads YNNKEL (reference sequence). The CDR3 has 15 residues. V lost 4 bases to trimming and J lost 4 bases; unmatched junction nucleotides: 8. The CDR3 nucleotides are TGTGCCAGCAGCCTTCGTAGCGGGGGCGGATACGAGCAGTACTTC. Translated, it gives CASSLRSGGGYEQYF.

This clonotype was seen more than once but under ten times. The genes are TRBV7-6 and TRBJ1-2, with D perhaps matching TRBD1 (6 bases). V dropped 5 bases and J dropped 10 bases, with 14 bases sitting between them. From germline, CDR1 is SGHVS and CDR2 FNYEAQ. This CDR3 has 12 amino acids. CDR3 protein: CASSELGGNYTF. For the CDR3, the DNA is TGTGCCAGCAGCGAACTAGGGGGGAACTACACCTTC.

This clonotype was found a few times. The CDR3 DNA reads TGTGCCAGCAGTGAAGCAGGGCAGTACTTC. Amino acids: CASSEAGQYF. J is TRBJ2-7 and V is TRBV2; D remains ambiguous. This CDR3 comprises 10 residues. Trimming left V 0 bases short and J 9 bases short, with 3 bases between. Germline CDR1 is SNHLY and CDR2 is FYNNEI.